Only one count was recorded for the clone carrying this T cell receptor beta chain. Its antigen remains unidentified. The data derive from a study of OX40 agonist ivuxolimab in advanced cancers. Study-level information: Ivuxolimab was administered intravenously to patients at 0.01 to 10 mg/kg every 2 weeks. Patients receiving dose escalation had hepatocellular carcinoma, melanoma, renal cell or head and neck cancer. The study reported partial responses in three patients: one hepatocellular carcinoma, two cutaneous melanoma.

The method was immunoSEQ multiplex PCR; TCRdb's version includes in-frame clones alone and lacks a portion of them. The sample gives about 95,000 clones, about 85% of which show up once; 3% to 4% is in the top ten. Study conclusions and caveats: By week 6 at 0.1 to 3.0 mg/kg, blood CD4+ and CD8+ T cells had expanded clonally.

V was pared by 1 base and J by 5 bases, with 3 bases between. Germline lookup yields CDR1 MGHRA and CDR2 YSYEKL. This CDR3 spans 12 amino acids. The specimen was CD4+ or CD8+ T cells sorted from blood, collected in a trial of the OX40 agonist ivuxolimab. This clonotype originated in an adult with an advanced solid tumor such as melanoma, head and neck, liver or kidney cancer. The rearrangement uses TRBV4-1 and TRBJ2-1, with D uncertain. CDR3 amino acids: CASSQGDNEQFF. CDR3 DNA: TGCGCCAGCAGCCAAGGGGACAATGAGCAGTTCTTC.